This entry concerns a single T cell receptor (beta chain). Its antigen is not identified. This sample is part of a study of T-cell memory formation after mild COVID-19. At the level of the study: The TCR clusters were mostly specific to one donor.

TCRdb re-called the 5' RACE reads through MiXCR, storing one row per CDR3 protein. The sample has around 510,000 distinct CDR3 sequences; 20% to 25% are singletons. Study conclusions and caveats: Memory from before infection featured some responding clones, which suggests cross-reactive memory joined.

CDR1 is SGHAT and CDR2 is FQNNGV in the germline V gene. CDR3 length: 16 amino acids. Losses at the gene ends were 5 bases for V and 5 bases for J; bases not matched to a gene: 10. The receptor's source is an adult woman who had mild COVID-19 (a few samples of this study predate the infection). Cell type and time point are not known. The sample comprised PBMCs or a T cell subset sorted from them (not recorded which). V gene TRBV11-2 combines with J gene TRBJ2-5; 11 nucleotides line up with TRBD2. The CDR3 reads CASSPYSGGAVETQYF. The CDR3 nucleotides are TGTGCCAGCAGCCCATATAGCGGGGGGGCAGTTGAGACCCAGTACTTC.